The source of this T cell receptor (beta chain) is a study of T cells after yellow fever vaccination. Each CDR3 protein is one row after TCRdb ran MiXCR on the 5' RACE reads. The repertoire holds 400,000 or so distinct CDR3 sequences, 6% to 8% seen once, with over 14% in the top ten. The germline V gene has CDR1 DFQATT and CDR2 SNEGSKA (reference sequence). The CDR3 consists of 15 residues. Trimming pared 0 bases from V and 1 base from J, leaving 11 bases between. V gene TRBV20-1 combines with J gene TRBJ2-3; D gene unclear. The origin of this receptor is a man aged 25-45 years who received the YFV17D yellow fever vaccine. Here the sequenced sample was PBMCs, taken 5 days after the yellow fever booster vaccination. CDR3: CSARESRAGTDTQYF. CDR3 DNA sequence: TGCAGTGCTAGAGAAAGCCGGGCCGGCACAGATACGCAGTATTTT.